This entry concerns a single T cell receptor beta chain. Its target is unknown. This specimen comes from a study of beta chain features in type 1 diabetes. Study in general: Cell yields, gender and age were comparable in patients and healthy donors.

Study-level findings and limits: Moderate but significant shortening of TCRB CDR3s was recorded in all four CD4+ subsets from Type 1 diabetes patients. Researchers cautioned that cDNA sequencing could over-represent cells with high TCR expression. In the patient group, naive, central memory and Treg TCRB repertoires seemed more alike than in the healthy donor group.

All of the isolated RNA was reverse transcribed, so expressed TCRB transcripts were sequenced. The average output of naive, central memory and regulatory T cell samples was approximately 3.6 million reads. Sequenced by immunoSEQ multiplex PCR; TCRdb stores in-frame clones only, minus some. The sample has about 700,000 clones; 10% to 15% are singletons. V was shortened by 4 bases and J by 10 bases, with 21 bases between the two germline ends. Germline V gene sequence: CDR1 LGHNA, CDR2 YNFKEQ. The CDR3 length is 15 residues. The sequence was obtained from a man aged 18 to 29 with type 1 diabetes. The V gene is TRBV4-2, the J gene TRBJ2-3, with a weak D call TRBD2 (6 bases). Sequenced: naive CD4+ T cells from blood. CDR3: CASSPRTGGRPSQYF. CDR3 bases: TGTGCCAGCAGCCCTCGGACCGGGGGTAGGCCCTCGCAGTATTTT.